One sample yielded the 31 T cell receptor beta chains listed below, sequenced in a study of T cell responses to AZD1222 COVID-19 vaccine. Repertoires were generated with immunoSEQ multiplex PCR, while TCRdb's copy carries only in-frame clones and drops some. The repertoire holds 100,000 to 150,000 clones, about nine tenths seen once, with 20% to 25% in the top ten. Here the sequenced sample was peripheral blood, taken on day 0 of AZD1222 vaccination. These receptors were collected from an adult in good health.

The V call is TRBV7-3, the J call TRBJ2-6; D unresolved. Germline CDR1 is SGHTA and CDR2 is FQGTGA. V was trimmed by 5 bases and J by 4 bases, leaving 6 bases between them. The CDR3 totals 13 residues. The CDR3 region has the DNA TGTGCCAGCAGCACCCCAGGGGCCAACGTCCTGACTTTC. It yields the protein CASSTPGANVLTF. The full variable domain, completed using reference TRBV7-3 and TRBJ2-6, is GAGVSQTPSNKVTEKGKYVELRCDPISGHTALYWYRQSLGQGPEFLIYFQGTGAADDSGLPNDRFFAVRPEGSVSTLKIQRTERGDSAVYLCASSTPGANVLTFGAGSRLTVL.

This clone has only a few counts. The rearrangement uses TRBV28 and TRBJ1-5, with unresolved D. V was pared by 7 bases and J by 9 bases, with 13 bases between. Germline V lookup: CDR1 MDHEN, CDR2 SYDVKM. This CDR3 region has 12 residues. This CDR3 reads CASTLPRGPQHF. CDR3 coding DNA: TGTGCCAGCACCCTCCCTCGAGGGCCCCAGCATTTT.

This chain uses TRBV6-1 with TRBJ1-2; no reliable D call. The germline gives CDR1 MNHNS, CDR2 SASEGT. V dropped 1 base and J dropped 14 bases, with 11 bases sitting between them. The CDR3 totals 11 residues. The CDR3 region has the DNA TGTGCCAGCAGTGAAGAGGGAAGGAATACCTTC. It is translated as CASSEEGRNTF.

Regarding this clone: Other nucleotide sequences in the sample specify the same CDR3. This chain links TRBV5-1 with TRBJ1-5; D is uncertain. V dropped 0 bases and J dropped 3 bases, with 7 bases sitting between them. Germline V CDR1 and CDR2: SGHRS, YFSETQ. CDR3 length: 14 residues. The CDR3 sequence is CASSLDSPNQPQHF. CDR3 bases: TGCGCCAGCAGCTTGGACAGCCCCAATCAGCCCCAGCATTTT.

A single count supports this clone. V usage is TRBV7-8 and J usage is TRBJ1-5; D remains unclear. Trimming left V 5 bases short and J 2 bases short, with 22 bases between. Germline V CDR1 and CDR2: SGHVS, FQNEAQ. The CDR3 spans 18 residues. Here the CDR3 DNA reads TGTGCCAGCAGCCCCCACCTACGGGGTTTCTCGGGCAATCAGCCCCAGCATTTT. Its translation: CASSPHLRGFSGNQPQHF.

As to this clone: One junction end disagrees with the germline gene, perhaps due to a read error. J is TRBJ1-1 and V is TRBV7-3; no definite D call. The CDR3 sequence is 14 residues long. The germline gives CDR1 SGHTA, CDR2 FQGTGA. CDR3 DNA: TGTGCCAACAGCTTCGGCTCACGGGACACTGAAGCTTTCTTT. It translates to CANSFGSRDTEAFF.

This clone appeared once. J is TRBJ2-3 and V is TRBV9; D perhaps matches TRBD2 (7 bases). This CDR3 spans 14 amino acids. The V end lost 4 bases, the J end lost 4 bases, and 13 bases lay between the germline ends. The V gene's germline CDR1 is SGDLS and CDR2 YYNGEE. The CDR3 bases are TGTGCCAGCAGCCCGAGGGGGGGTCCAGATACGCAGTATTTT. As protein: CASSPRGGPDTQYF.

The J gene is TRBJ2-7, the V gene TRBV9; TRBD2 matches 8 bases. CDR1 SGDLS and CDR2 YYNGEE come from the germline V gene. CDR3 size: 15 residues. J gave up 6 bases and V 0 bases, and 8 bases lay outside the gene matches. The CDR3 DNA is TGTGCCAGCAGCGTAGAGGGGACTAGTTCGTCCGAGCAGTACTTC. It yields the protein CASSVEGTSSSEQYF.

The chain is built from TRBV6-2 or TRBV6-3 and TRBJ2-1; unclear D gene. The germline V gene has CDR1 MNHEY and CDR2 SVGEGT. The CDR3 loop spans 18 amino acids. Trimming left V 5 bases short and J 4 bases short, with 24 bases between. The CDR3 coding sequence is TGTGCCAGCAGTCAAACCACCCCCCGTTTGGTTAGGTACAATGAGCAGTTCTTC. This encodes CASSQTTPRLVRYNEQFF.

This clone showed up just once. V usage is TRBV10-1 and J usage is TRBJ1-1; D unclear. The germline V gene encodes CDR1 WNHNN and CDR2 SYGVQD (reference sequence). The V end was cut by 3 bases, the J end by 3 bases, with 14 bases between. CDR3 size: 15 residues. This CDR3 reads CASSDRTPADTEAFF. The CDR3, as DNA: TGCGCCAGCAGTGACCGGACTCCCGCGGACACTGAAGCTTTCTTT.

This chain connects TRBV11-2 to TRBJ1-3; D not certain. The CDR3 runs 14 residues. Trimming shortened V by 6 bases and J by 4 bases, and 13 bases separated the two germline ends. CDR1 and CDR2 (germline): SGHAT, FQNNGV. The CDR3 DNA sequence: TGTGCCAGCAGGAGAGCAGCGTTGGGAAACACCATATATTTT. It translates to CASRRAALGNTIYF.

The rearrangement uses TRBV6-5 and TRBJ1-4, with TRBD1 identical over 9 bases. Germline CDR1 is MNHEY and CDR2 is SVGAGI. Losses at the gene ends were 4 bases for V and 7 bases for J; bases not matched to a gene: 7. The CDR3 length is 15 residues. The CDR3 DNA follows: TGTGCCAGCAGTTGGTTTAAGACAGGGGGTGAAAAACTGTTTTTT. Amino acids: CASSWFKTGGEKLFF.

CDR3 in amino acids: CASSLRLAGASYEQYF. The DNA of the CDR3 is TGTGCCAGCAGCTTACGACTAGCGGGGGCTTCCTACGAGCAGTACTTC. The chain has TRBV11-3 and TRBJ2-7; 12 bases are shared with TRBD2. This CDR3 has 16 residues. In germline, CDR1 is SGHNT, CDR2 YENEEA. Germline trimming cut 2 bases from V and 1 base from J; bases unmatched to any gene: 3.

The V gene is TRBV5-1, the J gene TRBJ1-3; 7 bases match TRBD1. Trimming took 3 bases from V and 3 from J; bases not matched to a gene: 6. CDR3 length: 15 residues. CDR1 and CDR2 (germline): SGHRS, YFSETQ. The CDR3 loop reads CASSSGTAGGNTIYF. CDR3 sequence (DNA): TGCGCCAGCAGCTCCGGGACAGCTGGTGGAAACACCATATATTTT. Full variable domain (missing parts from reference TRBV5-1 and TRBJ1-3): KAGVTQTPRYLIKTRGQQVTLSCSPISGHRSVSWYQQTPGQGLQFLFEYFSETQRNKGNFPGRFSGRQFSNSRSEMNVSTLELGDSALYLCASSSGTAGGNTIYFGEGSWLTVV.

DNA for the CDR3: TGTGCCAGCAGTTCGGACTGGGAGGGAAGAGGTGAGCAGTTCTTC. Translating gives CASSSDWEGRGEQFF. The gene calls are TRBV9 and TRBJ2-1; 7 bases map to TRBD2. CDR3 length equals 15 residues. The V and J ends lost 5 bases and 9 bases, in that order; junction bases with no gene match: 14. Germline V CDR1 and CDR2: SGDLS, YYNGEE.

V gene TRBV10-2 combines with J gene TRBJ1-4; D is uncertain. Germline CDR1 reads WSHSY; CDR2 reads SAAADI. Trimming shortened V by 10 bases and J by 4 bases, and 4 bases separated the two germline ends. CDR3 size: 10 residues. The CDR3 protein is CATLNEKLFF. DNA of the CDR3: TGCGCCACCCTTAATGAAAAACTGTTTTTT.

The J gene is TRBJ1-4, the V gene TRBV4-1; possible D gene TRBD1, 6 bases. Trimming stripped 0 bases from V and 4 bases from J, with 12 bases between. The CDR3 loop spans 16 amino acids. In germline, CDR1 is MGHRA, CDR2 YSYEKL. Here the CDR3 reads CASSQEGGRINEKLFF. In DNA form, the CDR3 reads TGCGCCAGCAGCCAAGAAGGGGGGAGGATTAATGAAAAACTGTTTTTT.

The chain couples TRBV27 to TRBJ2-2, with D possibly being TRBD1 (5 bases). This CDR3 comprises 13 residues. V was pared by 1 base and J by 6 bases, with 6 bases between. The germline V gene has CDR1 MNHEY and CDR2 SMNVEV (reference sequence). CDR3 in DNA: TGTGCCAGCAGTTTATGGGGCTCCGGGGAGCTGTTTTTT. This encodes CASSLWGSGELFF.

The chain carries TRBV19 and TRBJ1-5; D call uncertain. Trimming took off 6 bases at V and 2 bases at J, with 8 bases between the two ends. CDR1 is LNHDA, CDR2 SQIVND, per germline (reference sequence). CDR3 length: 13 amino acids. CDR3 DNA sequence: TGTGCCAGTAGGCTCTCGGGCAATCAGCCCCAGCATTTT. This translates into CASRLSGNQPQHF.

The rearrangement uses TRBV3-1 (or the pseudogene TRBV3-2) and TRBJ2-1; D may be TRBD2 (6 bases). Germline CDR1 and CDR2: LGHDT and YNNKEL (reference sequence). The CDR3 loop spans 16 amino acids. With 4 bases removed from V and 3 bases from J, the gap between germline ends came to 16 bases. The CDR3 loop is CASSLGGVEVYNEQFF. In DNA, the CDR3 is TGTGCCAGCAGCCTGGGGGGTGTCGAGGTCTACAATGAGCAGTTCTTC.

The gene calls are TRBV14 and TRBJ1-6; a weak D match, TRBD1 (6 bases). The germline V and J ends were trimmed by 8 bases and 0 bases, with 17 bases remaining between them. This CDR3 has 17 amino acids. Germline V gene sequence: CDR1 SGHDN, CDR2 FVKESK. This chain's CDR3 is CASRGLFGGSYNSPLHF. For the CDR3, the DNA is TGTGCCAGCCGGGGGCTGTTCGGGGGCTCCTATAATTCACCCCTCCACTTT. Looking up the rest from reference TRBV14 and TRBJ1-6 gives the full variable domain: EAGVTQFPSHSVIEKGQTVTLRCDPISGHDNLYWYRRVMGKEIKFLLHFVKESKQDESGMPNNRFLAERTGGTYSTLKVQPAELEDSGVYFCASRGLFGGSYNSPLHFGNGTRLTVT.

This rearrangement joins TRBV5-1 to TRBJ1-5; D gene unclear. Germline loops: CDR1 SGHRS, CDR2 YFSETQ. This CDR3 has 16 amino acids. V dropped 4 bases and J dropped 0 bases, with 14 bases sitting between them. The CDR3 sequence is CASSRDGPDSNQPQHF. DNA for the CDR3: TGCGCCAGCAGCCGTGATGGCCCCGATAGCAATCAGCCCCAGCATTTT.

There are a few counts of this clone. The genes are TRBV27 and TRBJ1-2; 8 nucleotides match TRBD1. The CDR3 sequence is 15 residues long. The V segment lost 5 bases and the J segment 6 bases; nucleotides outside the gene matches: 11. In germline, CDR1 is MNHEY, CDR2 SMNVEV (reference sequence). CDR3 coding DNA: TGTGCCAGCAGTACCATGACAGGGGACACAAATGGCTACACCTTC. This sequence encodes CASSTMTGDTNGYTF.

This rearrangement joins TRBV10-1 to TRBJ2-1; tentatively, D is TRBD1 (5 bases). This CDR3 contains 14 residues. CDR1 WNHNN and CDR2 SYGVQD come from the germline V gene (reference sequence). V lost 5 bases to trimming and J lost 1 base, with 9 bases between them. CDR3: CASSRGPSYNEQFF. The CDR3 DNA is TGCGCCAGCAGTAGGGGCCCATCCTACAATGAGCAGTTCTTC.

The V gene is TRBV5-6, the J gene TRBJ1-1, with a possible D match to TRBD1 (6 bases). Trimming shortened V by 6 bases and J by 4 bases, and 22 bases separated the two germline ends. Germline V gives CDR1 SGHDT, CDR2 YYEEEE. The CDR3 consists of 16 residues. DNA of the CDR3: TGTGCCAGCACCGCACCTTACAGGGTAGTGGGCACTGAAGCTTTCTTT. The encoded protein is CASTAPYRVVGTEAFF.

The chain links TRBV5-6 to TRBJ2-2; D is unresolved. The germline CDR1 and CDR2 sequences are SGHDT and YYEEEE. The CDR3 is 18 amino acids. Trimming removed 2 bases from V and 4 bases from J, with 21 bases in between. The CDR3 sequence is CASSFQVFVRPGTGELFF. The CDR3 coding sequence is TGTGCCAGCAGCTTCCAAGTATTCGTCCGTCCGGGCACCGGGGAGCTGTTTTTT.

The chain is built from TRBV7-9 and TRBJ2-7; 8 bases line up with TRBD1. Germline V CDR1 and CDR2: SEHNR, FQNEAQ (reference sequence). This CDR3 has 15 residues. Unmatched junction bases numbered 12, after V lost 6 bases and J lost 5 bases. The CDR3 loop is CASSQGQVGAHEQYF. CDR3 nucleotides: TGTGCCAGCAGTCAGGGACAGGTTGGGGCCCACGAGCAGTACTTC.

The rearrangement joins TRBV5-1 to TRBJ1-1; D may be TRBD1 (5 bases). V lost 2 bases and J lost 11, with 16 bases in between. CDR1 and CDR2 from the germline V gene are SGHRS and YFSETQ. The CDR3 is 13 amino acids. The CDR3 DNA reads as TGCGCCAGCAGCTTAGGAGGGCAGGGTGCGGCTTTCTTT. This gives the protein CASSLGGQGAAFF.

The genes are TRBV10-1 and TRBJ1-1, with unresolved D. Per the germline V gene, CDR1 is WNHNN and CDR2 is SYGVQD (reference sequence). The CDR3 is 10 residues long. V lost 8 bases and J 5 bases, leaving 6 bases between the germline ends. The CDR3 DNA follows: TGCGCCAGCCAACGAACTGAAGCTTTCTTT. Protein: CASQRTEAFF.

This chain joins TRBV28 and TRBJ1-5; TRBD1 is a possible D gene (6 bases). The CDR3 extends over 16 amino acids. Germline CDR1 is MDHEN and CDR2 is SYDVKM. V lost 5 bases to trimming and J lost 2 bases, with 16 bases between them. The CDR3 region is CASSPLSGGRNQPQHF. The CDR3 DNA reads TGTGCCAGCAGTCCCCTATCCGGGGGGCGCAATCAGCCCCAGCATTTT.

V and J are TRBV10-3 and TRBJ1-1; no reliable D call. From germline, CDR1 is ENHRY and CDR2 SYGVKD. V lost 0 bases, J lost 0 bases, and 14 bases lay in between. This CDR3 has 17 amino acids. Written as DNA, the CDR3 is TGTGCCATCAGTGAGTCAATCGGACCCGGAATGAACACTGAAGCTTTCTTT. Its protein product is CAISESIGPGMNTEAFF.